The 17 T cell receptor beta chains reported below all come from one sample, sequenced in a study of CD8 T cells in Susac syndrome (dated by TCRdb to about 2019). Library generation was performed with the immunoSEQ multiplex PCR assay. RNA was extracted using the RNeasy kit, and about 0.5 to 1 microgram was reverse transcribed with random hexamers. The public reads were quality trimmed at Q25 with fastp and then assembled into clones with MiXCR by TCRdb, keeping productive beta chains. Every distinct CDR3 protein forms one entry, paired with its most common genes and DNA. The sample has 110,000 or so distinct CDR3 sequences on record, 90% to 95% of them singletons. Approximately 0.093% of the sample is held by the ten biggest clonotypes. Sequencing was carried out using CD4+ T cells from PBMCs. All receptors come from a human donor with multiple sclerosis.

V and J are TRBV12-3 or TRBV12-4 and TRBJ1-4, with 9 bases matching TRBD1. The CDR3 has 15 residues. V lost 6 bases to trimming and J lost 10 bases; unmatched junction nucleotides: 12. The CDR3: CASSPLGQGRIKLFF. CDR3 in DNA: TGTGCCAGCAGCCCGTTAGGACAGGGGAGGATAAAACTGTTTTTT.

This clonotype was seen just once. This chain connects TRBV2 to TRBJ2-6; 8 nucleotides agree with TRBD2. CDR3 length: 17 residues. CDR1 SNHLY and CDR2 FYNNEI come from the germline V gene. Trimming cost V 6 bases and J 5 bases; bases outside gene matches: 12. The CDR3 nucleotides are TGTGCCAGCAGGGTCGAGCCCGGGAGGGCTTGGGCCAACGTCCTGACTTTC. Translating it yields CASRVEPGRAWANVLTF.

This chain connects TRBV7-9 to TRBJ2-3, with unresolved D. The ends were cut back, 2 bases at V and 2 bases at J, with 8 bases in the middle. This CDR3 is 14 amino acids long. From germline, CDR1 is SEHNR and CDR2 FQNEAQ (reference sequence). This CDR3 is CASSLFRPTDTQYF. The CDR3, as DNA: TGTGCCAGCAGCTTATTTCGTCCCACAGATACGCAGTATTTT.

The chain has TRBV5-1 and TRBJ1-1; D is unclear. V lost 2 bases, J lost 1 base, and 12 bases lay in between. CDR3 size: 15 residues. Per the germline V gene, CDR1 is SGHRS and CDR2 is YFSETQ. CDR3 nucleotides: TGCGCCAGCAGCTTTCCCTTGTCCCCGAACACTGAAGCTTTCTTT. Translation: CASSFPLSPNTEAFF. Filled out from reference TRBV5-1 and TRBJ1-1, the complete variable domain reads KAGVTQTPRYLIKTRGQQVTLSCSPISGHRSVSWYQQTPGQGLQFLFEYFSETQRNKGNFPGRFSGRQFSNSRSEMNVSTLELGDSALYLCASSFPLSPNTEAFFGQGTRLTVV.

The CDR3 protein is CASSLAAPYGYTF. In nucleotides, the CDR3 is TGTGCCAGCAGCTTAGCGGCCCCGTATGGCTACACCTTC. The rearrangement joins TRBV7-9 to TRBJ1-2; D uncertain. Germline CDR1 and CDR2: SEHNR and FQNEAQ (reference sequence). This CDR3 has 13 residues. V was pared by 0 bases and J by 5 bases, with 7 bases between.

The chain carries TRBV19 and TRBJ2-6, with a possible D match to TRBD1 (6 bases). Germline CDR1 is LNHDA and CDR2 is SQIVND (reference sequence). The V end was cut by 3 bases, the J end by 2 bases, with 8 bases between. This CDR3 is built from 15 residues. The CDR3: CASSMGAAGANVLTF. As DNA, the CDR3 is TGTGCCAGTAGTATGGGGGCGGCTGGGGCCAACGTCCTGACTTTC. Based on the CDR3 plus reference TRBV19 and TRBJ2-6, the full variable domain is DGGITQSPKYLFRKEGQNVTLSCEQNLNHDAMYWYRQDPGQGLRLIYYSQIVNDFQKGDIAEGYSVSREKKESFPLTVTSAQKNPTAFYLCASSMGAAGANVLTFGAGSRLTVL.

The chain has TRBV7-3 and TRBJ1-2; possibly TRBD1 for D (5 bases). The CDR3 loop spans 13 amino acids. Germline V gene lookup returns CDR1 SGHTA and CDR2 FQGTGA. The V end was cut by 7 bases, the J end by 5 bases, with 14 bases between. The CDR3 region is CASTPLPGYGYTF. Written as DNA, the CDR3 is TGTGCCAGCACCCCCCTTCCAGGGTATGGCTACACCTTC.

The V and J genes are TRBV27 and TRBJ1-4; no definite D call. The CDR3 is 15 amino acids. V was shortened by 5 bases and J by 0 bases, with 10 bases between the two germline ends. Germline CDR1 MNHEY, CDR2 SMNVEV (reference sequence). CDR3 region: CASSPNYATNEKLFF. CDR3 coding DNA: TGTGCCAGCAGTCCCAATTATGCAACTAATGAAAAACTGTTTTTT.

The rearrangement joins TRBV7-2 to TRBJ1-5, with a possible D match to TRBD1 (5 bases). The germline V and J ends were trimmed by 0 bases and 6 bases, with 18 bases remaining between them. There are 17 residues in the CDR3. The germline CDR1 and CDR2 sequences are SGHTA and FQGNSA. The CDR3: CASSLAGTSGIGQPQHF. The CDR3 nucleotides are TGTGCCAGCAGCTTAGCGGGGACTTCAGGGATCGGTCAGCCCCAGCATTTT. Full variable domain (rest looked up from reference TRBV7-2 and TRBJ1-5): GAGVSQSPSNKVTEKGKDVELRCDPISGHTALYWYRQSLGQGLEFLIYFQGNSAPDKSGLPSDRFSAERTGGSVSTLTIQRTQQEDSAVYLCASSLAGTSGIGQPQHFGDGTRLSIL.

The chain combines TRBV7-2 with TRBJ2-7, with no clear D. This CDR3 comprises 13 residues. Germline V lookup: CDR1 SGHTA, CDR2 FQGNSA. Trimming removed 5 bases at V and 3 bases at J, with 11 bases between. The CDR3 nucleotides read TGTGCCAGCAGCCTCCCGGTTTTCTACGAGCAGTACTTC. It codes for CASSLPVFYEQYF.

This chain joins TRBV20-1 and TRBJ2-6; D perhaps matches TRBD2 (6 bases). The CDR3 is 16 amino acids. The germline V and J ends were trimmed by 5 bases and 1 base, with 15 bases remaining between them. Germline V gives CDR1 DFQATT, CDR2 SNEGSKA (reference sequence). The CDR3 DNA follows: TGCAGTGCTCCCTCTGGGGGGTTATCTGGGGCCAACGTCCTGACTTTC. Amino acids: CSAPSGGLSGANVLTF.

This rearrangement joins TRBV29-1 to TRBJ1-2; D remains ambiguous. Germline V CDR1 and CDR2: SQVTM, ANQGSEA. Trimming removed 6 bases from V and 0 bases from J, with 8 bases in between. The CDR3 extends over 12 amino acids. The DNA of the CDR3 is TGCAGCGTCCGTCGGTCTAACTATGGCTACACCTTC. This sequence encodes CSVRRSNYGYTF. Combining the CDR3 with reference TRBV29-1 and TRBJ1-2 gives the whole variable domain SAVISQKPSRDICQRGTSLTIQCQVDSQVTMMFWYRQQPGQSLTLIATANQGSEATYESGFVIDKFPISRPNLTFSTLTVSNMSPEDSSIYLCSVRRSNYGYTFGSGTRLTVV.

This clonotype was detected only once. This chain joins TRBV7-9 and TRBJ1-2; no clear D. V lost 1 base and J lost 3, with 9 bases in between. In germline, CDR1 is SEHNR, CDR2 FQNEAQ (reference sequence). The CDR3 loop spans 14 amino acids. The CDR3 here is CASSLGGLDYGYTF. For the CDR3, the DNA is TGTGCCAGCAGCTTAGGAGGGTTGGACTATGGCTACACCTTC.

The chain employs TRBV3-1 and TRBJ2-1, with D perhaps matching TRBD2 (5 bases). The V and J ends lost 8 bases and 0 bases respectively, with 11 bases between them. The CDR3 length is 14 residues. Germline CDR1 LGHDT, CDR2 YNNKEL (reference sequence). The CDR3 is CASSSGFSYNEQFF. Written as DNA, the CDR3 is TGTGCCAGCTCTTCGGGGTTCTCCTACAATGAGCAGTTCTTC.

The rearrangement joins TRBV6-5 to TRBJ2-7; possibly TRBD1 or TRBD2 for D (5 bases each). Germline V gene lookup returns CDR1 MNHEY and CDR2 SVGAGI. The ends were cut back, 10 bases at V and 2 bases at J, with 18 bases in the middle. The CDR3 is made up of 14 amino acids. In nucleotides, the CDR3 is TGTGCCACTTACTCCGGGACCGGTACCTACGAGCAGTACTTC. It translates to CATYSGTGTYEQYF.

This chain joins TRBV28 and TRBJ1-2; 7 bases map to TRBD1. There are 14 residues in the CDR3. Losses at the gene ends were 3 bases for V and 8 bases for J; bases not matched to a gene: 9. Germline loops: CDR1 MDHEN, CDR2 SYDVKM. The DNA for the CDR3 is TGTGCCAGCAGTTTGCAAGGCAGGGGGGGAGGCTACACCTTC. Protein sequence: CASSLQGRGGGYTF.

This chain joins TRBV29-1 and TRBJ1-3; tentative D call: TRBD1 (6 bases). Trimming took 6 bases from V and 0 from J, leaving 15 bases between them. The CDR3 is 15 amino acids. Germline V CDR1 and CDR2: SQVTM, ANQGSEA. CDR3 in DNA: TGCAGCGTCTCAGTAGGACAGCTCTCTGGAAACACCATATATTTT. Translated: CSVSVGQLSGNTIYF. The full variable domain, rest sourced from reference TRBV29-1 and TRBJ1-3, is SAVISQKPSRDICQRGTSLTIQCQVDSQVTMMFWYRQQPGQSLTLIATANQGSEATYESGFVIDKFPISRPNLTFSTLTVSNMSPEDSSIYLCSVSVGQLSGNTIYFGEGSWLTVV.